Listed below are T cell receptor beta chains from one sample, sequenced in a study of cytomegalovirus exposure and HLA in healthy donors. TCRdb's copy holds only in-frame clones and misses some; the assay was immunoSEQ multiplex PCR. The sample consists of about 170,000 clones, approximately 81% of them appearing once. The sample consisted of PBMCs. These receptors came from a boy aged 2 to 9 in good health and CMV-seronegative. Each CDR3 is given with its conserved first and last residue. D genes are given only for firm matches. Clone size is given for some rows only: seen once, a few or many times, or a class if the clone is expanded.

V: TRBV10-1; size: -; J: TRBJ2-7; length: 17; D: -; CDR3: CASSEHDRGTLSYEQYF; DNA: TGCGCCAGCAGTGAGCATGATAGAGGTACACTCTCCTACGAGCAGTACTTC
V: TRBV13; size: -; J: TRBJ2-1; length: 14; D: TRBD2; CDR3: CASSLFGGGAGQFF; DNA: TGTGCCAGCAGCTTATTTGGGGGAGGGGCGGGGCAGTTCTTC
V: TRBV6-1; size: -; J: TRBJ2-7; length: 11; D: -; CDR3: CASRDRREQYF; DNA: TGTGCCAGCAGAGACAGGCGCGAGCAGTACTTC
V: TRBV28; size: -; J: TRBJ1-4; length: 15; D: -; CDR3: CASSFRARGFEKLFF; DNA: TGTGCCAGCAGTTTTCGCGCCAGGGGATTCGAAAAACTGTTTTTT
V: TRBV9; size: -; J: TRBJ1-2; length: 15; D: -; CDR3: CASSDPGLGGYGYTF; DNA: TGTGCCAGCAGCGATCCGGGCCTCGGAGGCTATGGCTACACCTTC
V: TRBV5-4; size: -; J: TRBJ2-1; length: 15; D: TRBD2; CDR3: CASSLASGYYNEQFF; DNA: TGTGCCAGCAGCTTGGCTAGCGGTTATTACAATGAGCAGTTCTTC
V: TRBV10-3; size: -; J: TRBJ1-5; length: 16; D: -; CDR3: CAISESARVSNQPQHF; DNA: TGTGCCATCAGTGAGTCAGCCAGGGTTAGCAATCAGCCCCAGCATTTT
V: TRBV5-1; size: -; J: TRBJ2-1; length: 15; D: TRBD2; CDR3: CASGGQAGEFNEQFF; DNA: TGCGCCAGCGGAGGACAAGCGGGGGAGTTCAATGAGCAGTTCTTC
V: TRBV5-6; size: -; J: TRBJ2-3; length: 14; D: TRBD2; CDR3: CASSSLASVDTQYF; DNA: TGTGCCAGCAGCTCACTAGCGTCGGTAGATACGCAGTATTTT
V: TRBV5-1; size: -; J: TRBJ1-2; length: 16; D: -; CDR3: CANSNPLSPGSVGYTF; DNA: TGCGCCAACTCAAACCCCCTATCGCCTGGGAGTGTGGGCTACACCTTC
V: TRBV27; size: -; J: TRBJ1-5; length: 15; D: -; CDR3: CASSLIRDSNQPQHF; DNA: TGTGCCAGCAGTTTAATCCGGGATAGCAATCAGCCCCAGCATTTT
V: TRBV6-1; size: -; J: TRBJ2-3; length: 15; D: -; CDR3: CASSEGVGTTDTQYF; DNA: TGTGCCAGCAGTGAAGGTGTGGGCACCACAGATACGCAGTATTTT
V: TRBV5-4; size: -; J: TRBJ1-2; length: 19; D: TRBD1; CDR3: CASSSDIRTTGDRNYGYTF; DNA: TGTGCCAGCAGCTCGGACATTCGGACGACAGGGGATCGTAACTATGGCTACACCTTC
V: TRBV6-5; size: -; J: TRBJ1-3; length: 16; D: -; CDR3: CASSSPRGSSGNTIYF; DNA: TGTGCCAGCAGTTCCCCTCGGGGGAGCTCTGGAAACACCATATATTTT
V: TRBV19; size: -; J: TRBJ1-5; length: 16; D: TRBD1; CDR3: CASRRTGGGRNQPQHF; DNA: TGTGCCAGTAGACGGACAGGGGGTGGGAGGAATCAGCCCCAGCATTTT
V: TRBV7-8; size: once; J: TRBJ2-5; length: 14; D: TRBD2; CDR3: CASTATRGQETQYF; DNA: TGTGCCAGCACCGCAACGCGGGGGCAAGAGACCCAGTACTTC
V: TRBV5-4; size: -; J: TRBJ2-7; length: 15; D: -; CDR3: CASSLAAASSYEQYF; DNA: TGTGCCAGCAGCTTGGCGGCGGCGAGCTCCTACGAGCAGTACTTC
V: TRBV6-1; size: -; J: TRBJ1-6; length: 14; D: TRBD1; CDR3: CATQSGTGNSPLHF; DNA: TGTGCCACCCAATCCGGGACAGGGAATTCACCCCTCCACTTT
V: TRBV11-3; size: -; J: TRBJ2-1; length: 13; D: -; CDR3: CASSPGTKNEQFF; DNA: TGTGCCAGCAGCCCCGGGACAAAGAACGAGCAGTTCTTC
V: TRBV2; size: -; J: TRBJ2-3; length: 19; D: TRBD2; CDR3: CASSEPGGEDPQFSVTQYF; DNA: TGTGCCAGCAGTGAACCCGGGGGGGAGGATCCACAGTTTAGTGTCACGCAGTATTTT
V: TRBV4-1; size: once; J: TRBJ2-5; length: 18; D: TRBD2; CDR3: CASSQMPGLAANRETQYF; DNA: TGCGCCAGCAGCCAAATGCCGGGACTAGCGGCGAATCGGGAGACCCAGTACTTC
V: TRBV11-3; size: -; J: TRBJ2-1; length: 14; D: TRBD2; CDR3: CASSDVAGDNEQFF; DNA: TGTGCCAGCAGCGACGTAGCGGGTGACAATGAGCAGTTCTTC
V: TRBV2; size: -; J: TRBJ2-7; length: 11; D: -; CDR3: CASREVYEQYF; DNA: TGTGCCAGCAGGGAGGTCTACGAGCAGTACTTC
V: TRBV11-3; size: -; J: TRBJ1-1; length: 13; D: -; CDR3: CASSSTGTTEAFF; DNA: TGTGCCAGCAGCTCCACAGGGACCACTGAAGCTTTCTTT
V: TRBV10-3; size: few; J: TRBJ2-1; length: 14; D: -; CDR3: CAISDGGPYNEQFF; DNA: TGTGCCATCTCGGACGGGGGACCTTACAATGAGCAGTTCTTC
V: TRBV10-1; size: -; J: TRBJ2-7; length: 15; D: TRBD2; CDR3: CASGYLAGGPYEQYF; DNA: TGCGCCAGCGGCTACCTAGCGGGAGGGCCTTACGAGCAGTACTTC
V: TRBV19; size: -; J: TRBJ1-4; length: 13; D: -; CDR3: CASSRQPNEKLFF; DNA: TGTGCCAGTTCCCGACAGCCTAATGAAAAACTGTTTTTT
V: TRBV5-1; size: -; J: TRBJ2-1; length: 14; D: -; CDR3: CASSSLEVYNEQFF; DNA: TGCGCCAGCAGCTCACTGGAGGTCTACAATGAGCAGTTCTTC
V: TRBV19; size: -; J: TRBJ1-2; length: 14; D: -; CDR3: CASNPAGGDYGYTF; DNA: TGTGCCAGTAATCCAGCGGGGGGTGACTATGGCTACACCTTC
V: TRBV25-1; size: -; J: TRBJ2-3; length: 16; D: TRBD2; CDR3: CASSAPTSGRPDTQYF; DNA: TGTGCCAGCAGTGCCCCGACTAGCGGTCGACCAGATACGCAGTATTTT
V: TRBV7-6; size: few; J: TRBJ2-3; length: 13; D: -; CDR3: CASSLNRGDTQYF; DNA: TGTGCCAGCAGCCTAAACCGGGGAGATACGCAGTATTTT
V: TRBV19; size: -; J: TRBJ1-5; length: 16; D: TRBD1; CDR3: CASRRIRDRGNQPQHF; DNA: TGTGCCAGTAGAAGAATCCGGGACAGGGGCAATCAGCCCCAGCATTTT
V: TRBV7-3; size: once; J: TRBJ2-7; length: 12; D: -; CDR3: CASSFPGGEQYF; DNA: TGTGCCAGCAGCTTCCCCGGGGGCGAGCAGTACTTC
V: TRBV11-2; size: once; J: TRBJ2-7; length: 13; D: -; CDR3: CASSIIADYEQYF; DNA: TGTGCCAGCAGCATAATAGCGGACTACGAGCAGTACTTC
V: TRBV25-1; size: -; J: TRBJ2-1; length: 14; D: TRBD1; CDR3: CASSDRGPINEQFF; DNA: TGTGCCAGCAGTGACAGGGGGCCCATCAATGAGCAGTTCTTC
V: TRBV4-1; size: few; J: TRBJ2-3; length: 15; D: -; CDR3: CASSQPGVGPDTQYF; DNA: TGCGCCAGCAGCCAGCCTGGCGTGGGCCCAGATACGCAGTATTTT
V: TRBV19; size: -; J: TRBJ2-3; length: 13; D: -; CDR3: CASSNGGTDTQYF; DNA: TGTGCCAGTAGTAACGGGGGCACAGATACGCAGTATTTT
V: TRBV19; size: -; J: TRBJ1-5; length: 15; D: TRBD1; CDR3: CASSSRGQGNQPQHF; DNA: TGTGCCAGTAGTTCCCGAGGACAGGGCAATCAGCCCCAGCATTTT
V: TRBV5-4; size: -; J: TRBJ1-2; length: 12; D: -; CDR3: CASSSGRNGYTF; DNA: TGTGCCAGCAGCTCAGGCCGTAACGGCTACACCTTC
V: TRBV4-1; size: -; J: TRBJ1-2; length: 13; D: -; CDR3: CASSPTDTYGYTF; DNA: TGCGCCAGCAGCCCGACCGACACCTATGGCTACACCTTC
V: TRBV18; size: -; J: TRBJ2-5; length: 14; D: -; CDR3: CASSLGQFQETQYF; DNA: TGTGCCAGCTCACTGGGACAATTTCAAGAGACCCAGTACTTC
V: TRBV19; size: -; J: TRBJ1-5; length: 12; D: -; CDR3: CASKVGGQPQHF; DNA: TGTGCCAGTAAAGTAGGAGGCCAGCCCCAGCATTTT
V: TRBV6-4; size: few; J: TRBJ1-3; length: 15; D: -; CDR3: CASSAVGGSGNTIYF; DNA: TGTGCCAGCAGCGCCGTGGGGGGATCAGGAAACACCATATATTTT
V: TRBV27; size: -; J: TRBJ1-6; length: 14; D: TRBD1; CDR3: CASSHGDSNSPLHF; DNA: TGTGCCAGCAGCCACGGGGACAGCAATTCACCCCTCCACTTT
V: TRBV7-8; size: -; J: TRBJ1-1; length: 13; D: -; CDR3: CASSTTFNTEAFF; DNA: TGTGCCAGCAGCACAACCTTTAACACTGAAGCTTTCTTT
V: TRBV13; size: once; J: TRBJ2-1; length: 15; D: TRBD1; CDR3: CASSRDRASYNEQFF; DNA: TGTGCCAGCAGCAGGGACAGGGCTTCCTACAATGAGCAGTTCTTC
V: TRBV11-2; size: -; J: TRBJ2-3; length: 15; D: TRBD1; CDR3: CASSLEGQGTDTQYF; DNA: TGTGCCAGCAGTTTGGAGGGACAGGGCACAGATACGCAGTATTTT
V: TRBV6-4; size: -; J: TRBJ1-1; length: 16; D: -; CDR3: CASSPVVGVSRTEAFF; DNA: TGTGCCAGCAGCCCGGTGGTAGGGGTGTCAAGAACTGAAGCTTTCTTT
V: TRBV7-2; size: -; J: TRBJ2-3; length: 15; D: TRBD2; CDR3: CASSLGGRGTDTQYF; DNA: TGTGCCAGCAGCTTGGGCGGGAGGGGCACAGATACGCAGTATTTT